The 20 T cell receptor beta chains reported below all come from one sample, sequenced in a study of cytomegalovirus exposure and HLA in healthy donors (dated by TCRdb to about 2017). Preparation of the library involved the immunoSEQ multiplex PCR assay. A mixture of 60 forward primers for TCR Vbeta segments and 13 reverse primers for TCR Jbeta segments was used in the multiplex PCR. In its TCRdb copy, this immuneACCESS table keeps in-frame sequences only and misses some clones. Where compared with another copy, unresolved V genes explain less than half of these, and the others have no known cause. For this sample the table gives around 140,000 clones, of which 65% to 85% were detected only once. The biggest ten clones account for approximately 6.8% of the sample. Material for sequencing was PBMCs. The source of these receptors is a man between 25 and 39 years old in good health and CMV-seronegative.

The chain carries TRBV5-1 and TRBJ2-7; 7 bases are a match to TRBD1. The junction had 6 bases not matched to a gene; V was cut back by 3 bases and J by 3 bases. Germline V lookup: CDR1 SGHRS, CDR2 YFSETQ. CDR3 length: 14 amino acids. This CDR3 is CASSSSGQHYEQYF. DNA for the CDR3: TGCGCCAGCAGCTCTTCGGGACAGCACTACGAGCAGTACTTC.

The chain employs TRBV18 and TRBJ2-7; possible D gene TRBD2, 5 bases. V gave up 4 bases and J gave up 3 bases, with 10 bases separating them. The CDR3 is 13 residues long. Germline CDR1 is KGHSH and CDR2 is LQKENI. CDR3 protein: CASSRRDYYEQYF. The CDR3, as DNA: TGTGCCAGCTCACGTCGGGATTACTACGAGCAGTACTTC.

This chain uses TRBV7-9 with TRBJ2-5; 7 nucleotides align to TRBD1. The trim removed 5 bases at V and 2 bases at J, leaving 5 bases unmatched. The germline V gene has CDR1 SEHNR and CDR2 FQNEAQ (reference sequence). CDR3 size: 14 residues. In DNA, the CDR3 is TGTGCCAGCAGCACCCGACAGGGACAAGAGACCCAGTACTTC. This gives the protein CASSTRQGQETQYF.

The chain combines TRBV6-5 with TRBJ2-3, with 7 bases that match TRBD1. In germline, CDR1 is MNHEY, CDR2 SVGAGI. V shed 0 bases and J 3 bases; nucleotides not matched to a gene: 3. There are 15 residues in the CDR3. The CDR3 reads CASSYSARGTDTQYF. CDR3 DNA sequence: TGTGCCAGCAGTTACTCAGCCAGGGGGACAGATACGCAGTATTTT.

This chain connects TRBV1 to TRBJ2-1; the table names TRBD2, a call not compared with the DNA. TRBV1 is a pseudogene locus. The CDR3 length is 21 residues. This chain's CDR3 is CTSSQVQGRLAVPNTYNEQFF. The CDR3 region has the DNA TGCACCAGCAGCCAAGTACAGGGGAGACTAGCGGTGCCCAACACCTACAATGAGCAGTTCTTC.

In its sample, this clone was seen a few times. This chain links TRBV19 with TRBJ2-7; 9 bases fit TRBD1. Germline CDR1 reads LNHDA; CDR2 reads SQIVND (reference sequence). After removal of 5 bases from V and 1 base from J, the junction contained 9 bases not matched to a gene. The CDR3 contains 16 residues. The CDR3: CASSFKTGGASYEQYF. In DNA form, the CDR3 reads TGTGCCAGTAGTTTTAAGACAGGGGGTGCATCCTACGAGCAGTACTTC.

The sample holds one count of this clone. The chain recombines TRBV4-1 with TRBJ2-5; 12 positions match TRBD2. V shed 6 bases and J 2 bases; nucleotides not matched to a gene: 10. CDR1 and CDR2 from the germline V gene are MGHRA and YSYEKL. This CDR3 has 17 residues. CDR3 sequence (DNA): TGCGCCAGCAGTTTCACCTCGACTAGCGGGGGTCAAGAGACCCAGTACTTC. It encodes CASSFTSTSGGQETQYF.

The V call is TRBV5-4, the J call TRBJ1-5; D call uncertain. V gave up 0 bases and J gave up 6 bases, with 4 bases separating them. CDR3 length: 12 residues. Germline-derived CDR1 and CDR2 are SGHNT and YYREEE (reference sequence). The DNA of the CDR3 is TGTGCCAGCAGCTTGGACAGTCAGCCCCAGCATTTT. Translating it yields CASSLDSQPQHF. The full variable domain, completed using reference TRBV5-4 and TRBJ1-5, is ETGVTQSPTHLIKTRGQQVTLRCSSQSGHNTVSWYQQALGQGPQFIFQYYREEENGRGNFPPRFSGLQFPNYSSELNVNALELDDSALYLCASSLDSQPQHFGDGTRLSIL.

This chain uses TRBV9 with TRBJ2-7; possible D gene TRBD2, 5 bases. V dropped 0 bases and J dropped 2 bases, with 12 bases sitting between them. The germline V gene encodes CDR1 SGDLS and CDR2 YYNGEE. The CDR3 covers 15 residues. CDR3: CASSVDAGRPYEQYF. Written as DNA, the CDR3 is TGTGCCAGCAGCGTAGACGCGGGTCGCCCCTACGAGCAGTACTTC.

V usage is TRBV4-2 and J usage is TRBJ1-5; D is unresolved. The V end was cut by 1 base, the J end by 5 bases, with 6 bases between. The CDR3 has 13 residues. Per the germline V gene, CDR1 is LGHNA and CDR2 is YNFKEQ. CDR3 bases: TGTGCCAGCAGCCAAGTCTCGGATCAGCCCCAGCATTTT. Its protein product is CASSQVSDQPQHF.

The chain joins TRBV4-1 to TRBJ2-1, with a tentative D call TRBD2 (6 bases). V dropped 1 base and J dropped 5 bases, with 12 bases sitting between them. The CDR3 consists of 15 residues. Germline V lookup: CDR1 MGHRA, CDR2 YSYEKL. The CDR3 DNA is TGCGCCAGCAGCCAAGGGGCCCAGCGGGACAATGAGCAGTTCTTC. Protein product: CASSQGAQRDNEQFF.

J is TRBJ1-2 and V is TRBV2, with D possibly TRBD1 on 5 matching bases. This CDR3 region has 14 residues. Trimming shortened V by 0 bases and J by 4 bases, and 9 bases separated the two germline ends. Germline loops: CDR1 SNHLY, CDR2 FYNNEI. CDR3 coding DNA: TGTGCCAGCAGTGAAGCCAGCGGGGGCTATGGCTACACCTTC. Translating gives CASSEASGGYGYTF.

V and J are TRBV7-2 and TRBJ1-6; D is uncertain. The germline CDR1 and CDR2 sequences are SGHTA and FQGNSA. V was cut by 7 bases and J by 0 bases, with 7 bases left in between. The length of the CDR3 is 14 residues. DNA for the CDR3: TGTGCCAGCACCTCGAGCTCCTATAATTCACCCCTCCACTTT. Protein product: CASTSSSYNSPLHF. The whole variable domain, filled in from reference TRBV7-2 and TRBJ1-6, reads GAGVSQSPSNKVTEKGKDVELRCDPISGHTALYWYRQSLGQGLEFLIYFQGNSAPDKSGLPSDRFSAERTGGSVSTLTIQRTQQEDSAVYLCASTSSSYNSPLHFGNGTRLTVT.

The CDR3 sequence: CASSSPGTSRYEQYF. CDR3 sequence (DNA): TGTGCCAGCAGCTCCCCCGGGACTAGTCGGTACGAGCAGTACTTC. This chain uses TRBV5-6 with TRBJ2-7, with TRBD2 matching 8 bases. Germline V gene lookup returns CDR1 SGHDT and CDR2 YYEEEE. Trimming removed 3 bases from V and 4 bases from J; junction bases left unmatched: 9. The CDR3 runs to 15 residues.

This clone was detected many times. The CDR3 DNA reads as TGTGCCAGCAGTTTTTCCAGGGGGACATCCTATGGCTACACCTTC. This sequence encodes CASSFSRGTSYGYTF. The chain uses TRBV27 and TRBJ1-2; 7 nucleotides line up with TRBD1. The J segment lost 4 bases and the V segment lost 3 bases, leaving 8 bases of the junction unmatched. Germline CDR1 is MNHEY and CDR2 is SMNVEV (reference sequence). The CDR3 is 15 residues long.

V usage is TRBV5-1 and J usage is TRBJ2-2; D unclear. This CDR3 contains 13 residues. V was clipped by 3 bases and J by 6 bases, with 9 bases between them. The V gene's germline CDR1 is SGHRS and CDR2 YFSETQ. The CDR3 coding sequence is TGCGCCAGCAGCTCCAGCGAGGCCGGGGAGCTGTTTTTT. Protein product: CASSSSEAGELFF.

Comments on this clone: Different DNA sequences within this sample yield the same CDR3. This rearrangement joins TRBV6-5 to TRBJ2-5, with 7 bases aligning to TRBD1. The CDR3 is 14 residues long. Germline CDR1 and CDR2: MNHEY and SVGAGI. The V and J ends lost 2 bases and 3 bases, in that order; junction bases with no gene match: 3. The CDR3 nucleotides are TGTGCCAGCAGTTACGGACAGGAGGAAGAGACCCAGTACTTC. Residues: CASSYGQEEETQYF.

The J gene is TRBJ2-1, the V gene TRBV4-2; 9 positions agree with TRBD1. In germline, CDR1 is LGHNA, CDR2 YNFKEQ. J was trimmed by 4 bases and V by 3 bases; bases with no gene match: 4. This CDR3 contains 15 residues. The CDR3 loop reads CASSHGQGPYNEQFF. CDR3 nucleotides: TGTGCCAGCAGCCACGGACAGGGGCCTTACAATGAGCAGTTCTTC.

V and J are TRBV6-5 and TRBJ1-2; D gene unclear. The CDR3 is 14 residues long. CDR1 MNHEY and CDR2 SVGAGI come from the germline V gene. The germline V and J ends were trimmed by 0 bases and 4 bases, with 9 bases remaining between them. CDR3 DNA: TGTGCCAGCAGTTACTCAGACACCCTCTATGGCTACACCTTC. Translation: CASSYSDTLYGYTF.

The chain is built from TRBV6-5 and TRBJ2-5; 9 nucleotides agree with TRBD2. CDR1 and CDR2 (germline): MNHEY, SVGAGI. Germline trimming cut 0 bases from V and 4 bases from J; bases unmatched to any gene: 6. This CDR3 is built from 16 residues. The CDR3 DNA sequence: TGTGCCAGCAGTTACTCTCCCCTACTAGCGGGAGAGACCCAGTACTTC. This encodes CASSYSPLLAGETQYF.